The 23 T cell receptor beta chains reported below all come from one sample, sequenced in a study of cytomegalovirus exposure and HLA in healthy donors. The PCR was carried out with 60 Vbeta primers and 13 Jbeta primers. Assay used: immunoSEQ multiplex PCR; TCRdb lists only in-frame clones, some missing. The repertoire consists of 120,000 or so clones, with around 86% occurring once and the leading ten covering 1.5% to 2%. Sequenced input: PBMCs. The receptor source for this set is a man aged 40-55 years in good health and CMV-seronegative.

The rearrangement links TRBV5-4 to TRBJ1-2; tentative D call: TRBD1 (5 bases). The CDR3 spans 15 residues. Deletions cut 2 bases from V and 0 bases from J, with 11 bases between. Germline CDR1 SGHNT, CDR2 YYREEE (reference sequence). The CDR3 sequence: CASSFDDRANYGYTF. CDR3 bases: TGTGCCAGCAGCTTCGACGACAGAGCTAACTATGGCTACACCTTC. Looking up the rest from reference TRBV5-4 and TRBJ1-2 gives the full variable domain: ETGVTQSPTHLIKTRGQQVTLRCSSQSGHNTVSWYQQALGQGPQFIFQYYREEENGRGNFPPRFSGLQFPNYSSELNVNALELDDSALYLCASSFDDRANYGYTFGSGTRLTVV.

The V and J genes are TRBV5-6 and TRBJ1-6; 8 bases match TRBD1. The germline CDR1 and CDR2 sequences are SGHDT and YYEEEE. Trimming took 6 bases from V and 9 from J; bases not matched to a gene: 5. The CDR3 contains 13 residues. The CDR3 spells CASTAGGLSPLHF. The CDR3 coding sequence is TGTGCCAGCACAGCAGGGGGCCTTTCACCCCTCCACTTT.

The rearrangement joins TRBV2 to TRBJ2-7, with D uncertain. CDR1 and CDR2 (germline): SNHLY, FYNNEI. The V end was cut by 4 bases, the J end by 3 bases, with 4 bases between. CDR3 length: 11 residues. CDR3 sequence: CASSAGYEQYF. The CDR3 region has the DNA TGTGCCAGCAGTGCCGGCTACGAGCAGTACTTC.

The chain is built from TRBV19 and TRBJ1-1, with a tentative D call TRBD1 (5 bases). Trimming pared 5 bases from V and 1 base from J, leaving 14 bases between. Germline lookup yields CDR1 LNHDA and CDR2 SQIVND (reference sequence). This CDR3 contains 15 residues. CDR3 sequence: CASSPGGAKNTEAFF. The CDR3 bases are TGTGCCAGTAGTCCCGGAGGGGCCAAGAACACTGAAGCTTTCTTT.

This chain joins TRBV28 and TRBJ1-5, with TRBD1 as a possible D gene (6 bases). The V end was cut by 7 bases, the J end by 5 bases, with 15 bases between. CDR1 is MDHEN and CDR2 is SYDVKM in the germline V gene. CDR3 size: 14 residues. The CDR3 loop is CASMETGRDQPQHF. Here the CDR3 DNA reads TGTGCCAGCATGGAAACAGGGAGGGATCAGCCCCAGCATTTT.

The CDR3 bases are TGTGCCAGCTCCGCCAACGCACGGGATGAAGCTTTCTTT. It yields the protein CASSANARDEAFF. The V and J genes are TRBV18 and TRBJ1-1; the D is unclear. The CDR3 sequence is 13 residues long. V was clipped by 6 bases and J by 7 bases, with 15 bases between them. CDR1 and CDR2 from the germline V gene are KGHSH and LQKENI.

CDR3 sequence reads: CASSAQSTPTGNTEAFF. The CDR3 DNA reads TGTGCCAGCAGCGCCCAATCGACACCGACAGGGAACACTGAAGCTTTCTTT. The chain has TRBV9 and TRBJ1-1; D is perhaps TRBD1 (6 bases). V was trimmed by 3 bases and J by 1 base, leaving 19 bases between them. This CDR3 comprises 17 residues. CDR1 and CDR2 from the germline V gene are SGDLS and YYNGEE.

This chain uses TRBV5-1 with TRBJ2-7, with 9 nucleotides matching TRBD1. Germline V CDR1 and CDR2: SGHRS, YFSETQ. The CDR3 totals 13 residues. V shed 5 bases, J shed 6 bases, and the junction held 6 bases outside the gene matches. CDR3 nucleotide sequence: TGCGCCAGCAGTTGGACAGGGGATCGCGAGCAGTACTTC. Its translation: CASSWTGDREQYF.

V usage is TRBV5-1 and J usage is TRBJ1-4; D is perhaps TRBD1 (5 bases). Germline V lookup: CDR1 SGHRS, CDR2 YFSETQ. V was cut by 5 bases and J by 0 bases, with 14 bases left in between. The CDR3 runs to 16 residues. The CDR3 loop is CASRSQGSATNEKLFF. CDR3 DNA sequence: TGCGCCAGCAGATCCCAGGGTTCTGCAACTAATGAAAAACTGTTTTTT. The full variable domain, its missing parts supplied by reference TRBV5-1 and TRBJ1-4, is KAGVTQTPRYLIKTRGQQVTLSCSPISGHRSVSWYQQTPGQGLQFLFEYFSETQRNKGNFPGRFSGRQFSNSRSEMNVSTLELGDSALYLCASRSQGSATNEKLFFGSGTQLSVL.

The chain joins TRBV29-1 to TRBJ1-1; 7 bases are shared with TRBD1. V was clipped by 6 bases and J by 1 base; unmatched bases: 5. CDR1 SQVTM and CDR2 ANQGSEA come from the germline V gene. The CDR3 consists of 13 residues. For the CDR3, the DNA is TGCAGCGTCTGTCGACAGGGGAACACTGAAGCTTTCTTT. Translating it yields CSVCRQGNTEAFF.

V and J are TRBV10-3 and TRBJ2-1, with TRBD2 identical over 9 bases. J lost 5 bases, V lost 7 bases, and 6 bases had no gene match. Germline V lookup: CDR1 ENHRY, CDR2 SYGVKD. The CDR3 consists of 14 residues. The CDR3 DNA reads TGTGCCATCAACGGGCGGGGGGGTCACAATGAGCAGTTCTTC. It translates to CAINGRGGHNEQFF.

The chain uses TRBV5-4 and TRBJ1-2; D not resolved. This CDR3 region has 12 residues. V lost 5 bases and J 4 bases, leaving 9 bases between the germline ends. The V gene's germline CDR1 is SGHNT and CDR2 YYREEE (reference sequence). The DNA for the CDR3 is TGTGCCAGCAGTGACATGGTCTATGGCTACACCTTC. Its translation is CASSDMVYGYTF.

The V gene is TRBV6-1, the J gene TRBJ1-6; D gene ambiguous. CDR1 and CDR2 from the germline V gene are MNHNS and SASEGT. Trimming removed 3 bases from V and 0 bases from J, with 15 bases in between. The CDR3 totals 18 residues. Written as DNA, the CDR3 is TGTGCCAGCAGTGAGAGTTCAACTGGGAGCTCCTATAATTCACCCCTCCACTTT. It is translated as CASSESSTGSSYNSPLHF.

V usage is TRBV6-1 and J usage is TRBJ1-1; the D is unclear. Per germline, CDR1 MNHNS and CDR2 SASEGT. The CDR3 extends over 15 amino acids. Trimming took 2 bases from V and 2 from J, leaving 12 bases between them. CDR3 amino acids: CASSETRRENTEAFF. The CDR3 region has the DNA TGTGCCAGCAGTGAAACTAGACGGGAAAACACTGAAGCTTTCTTT.

The chain uses TRBV5-1 and TRBJ1-1; D might be TRBD1 (5 bases). Per the germline V gene, CDR1 is SGHRS and CDR2 is YFSETQ. CDR3 length equals 15 residues. The ends were cut back, 4 bases at V and 1 base at J, with 14 bases in the middle. The CDR3 DNA reads TGCGCCAGCAGCCAAGACAGACCTAAGAACACTGAAGCTTTCTTT. Its protein product is CASSQDRPKNTEAFF.

The chain is built from TRBV5-6 and TRBJ1-5; 10 positions match TRBD1. Trimming at V came to 4 bases and at J to 7 bases, leaving 11 bases not matched to a gene. CDR1 and CDR2 from the germline V gene are SGHDT and YYEEEE. This CDR3 region has 16 residues. The CDR3 coding sequence is TGTGCCAGCAGCGTCGGGACAGGGGTCCCTGGACAGCCCCAGCATTTT. Its translation: CASSVGTGVPGQPQHF.

This CDR3 is CAISTGTSAETQYF. The CDR3 DNA reads TGTGCCATCAGTACCGGGACTAGTGCCGAGACCCAGTACTTC. The V and J genes are TRBV10-3 and TRBJ2-5; 8 bases map to TRBD2. V was clipped by 5 bases and J by 5 bases; unmatched bases: 7. The CDR3 contains 14 residues. Germline-derived CDR1 and CDR2 are ENHRY and SYGVKD.

The rearrangement links TRBV28 to TRBJ1-2; TRBD1 agrees at 7 bases. Germline V CDR1 and CDR2: MDHEN, SYDVKM. V gave up 3 bases and J gave up 14 bases; unmatched junction bases: 6. This CDR3 spans 11 amino acids. CDR3: CASSFSDRVTF. The CDR3 coding sequence is TGTGCCAGCAGTTTTAGCGACAGGGTTACCTTC.

The DNA of the CDR3 is TGTGCCATCAGTGATTCAGGGGGAGAGACCCAGTACTTC. It specifies CAISDSGGETQYF. J is TRBJ2-5 and V is TRBV10-3; 7 nucleotides agree with TRBD1. The V gene's germline CDR1 is ENHRY and CDR2 SYGVKD. The CDR3 covers 13 residues. V gave up 3 bases and J gave up 4 bases; unmatched junction bases: 2.

The chain couples TRBV27 to TRBJ1-1; perhaps TRBD1 as D (5 bases). Trimming removed 3 bases at V and 0 bases at J, with 8 bases between. CDR1 MNHEY and CDR2 SMNVEV come from the germline V gene (reference sequence). The CDR3 loop spans 14 amino acids. The CDR3 here is CASSFRALNTEAFF. The DNA for the CDR3 is TGTGCCAGCAGTTTCAGGGCCTTGAACACTGAAGCTTTCTTT.

The rearrangement links TRBV5-1 to TRBJ2-7, with D perhaps matching TRBD1 (6 bases). The germline gives CDR1 SGHRS, CDR2 YFSETQ. The CDR3 has 16 residues. V was shortened by 4 bases and J by 7 bases, with 24 bases between the two germline ends. In DNA form, the CDR3 reads TGCGCCAGCAGCACGACAGGTGCATCCCCTACTAGAGAGCAGTACTTC. This gives the protein CASSTTGASPTREQYF. Full variable domain (remainder filled in from reference TRBV5-1 and TRBJ2-7): KAGVTQTPRYLIKTRGQQVTLSCSPISGHRSVSWYQQTPGQGLQFLFEYFSETQRNKGNFPGRFSGRQFSNSRSEMNVSTLELGDSALYLCASSTTGASPTREQYFGPGTRLTVT.

The V and J genes are TRBV5-4 and TRBJ2-1, with 15 bases that match TRBD2. Germline CDR1 is SGHNT and CDR2 is YYREEE (reference sequence). The length of the CDR3 is 15 residues. The V and J ends lost 3 bases and 8 bases, in that order; junction bases with no gene match: 3. The CDR3 DNA follows: TGTGCCAGCAGCTCTGGACTAGCGGGGGGGGATGAGCAGTTCTTC. Its protein product is CASSSGLAGGDEQFF.

V usage is TRBV6-5 and J usage is TRBJ2-2; a weak D match, TRBD1 (5 bases). V lost 9 bases, J lost 5 bases, and 10 bases lay in between. CDR1 and CDR2 (germline): MNHEY, SVGAGI. The CDR3 has 12 amino acids. CDR3 nucleotides: TGTGCCAGTTCAAGGGGTACCGGGGAGCTGTTTTTT. This codes for CASSRGTGELFF.